The 25 T cell receptor beta chains presented below share a single source sample, sequenced in a study of cytomegalovirus exposure and HLA in healthy donors. Produced via immunoSEQ multiplex PCR; TCRdb's table is partial and in-frame only. The sample carries 60,000 to 80,000 clones, approximately 94% recorded once. The sequenced material came from PBMCs. The source is a woman under 30 in good health and CMV-seropositive.

J is TRBJ2-6 and V is TRBV4-1; D possibly corresponds to TRBD1 (5 bases). The ends were cut back, 3 bases at V and 0 bases at J, with 9 bases in the middle. Germline CDR1 reads MGHRA; CDR2 reads YSYEKL. This CDR3 is built from 16 residues. This CDR3 is CASSHRQISGANVLTF. CDR3 DNA sequence: TGCGCCAGCAGCCATAGACAGATCTCTGGGGCCAACGTCCTGACTTTC.

This clone was detected once. The rearrangement joins TRBV13 to TRBJ2-5; the match to TRBD2 covers 11 bases. After removal of 6 bases from V and 1 base from J, the junction contained 4 bases not matched to a gene. Germline CDR1 is PRHDT and CDR2 is FYEKMQ (reference sequence). CDR3 length: 15 residues. The CDR3 here is CASSLAGGIQETQYF. The CDR3 DNA sequence: TGTGCCAGCAGTCTAGCGGGGGGAATCCAAGAGACCCAGTACTTC.

The chain employs TRBV23-1 and TRBJ1-6; the D gene is possibly TRBD1 (6 bases). TRBV23-1 is annotated as an ORF whose role is uncertain. The CDR3 sequence is 15 residues long. Trimming cost V 4 bases and J 4 bases, with 11 bases left between them. The DNA of the CDR3 is TGCGCCAGCAGTCCGCGGGGGCGGTATAATTCACCCCTCCACTTT. Protein sequence: CASSPRGRYNSPLHF.

V usage is TRBV25-1 and J usage is TRBJ1-4; 11 bases are a match to TRBD1. CDR3 size: 16 residues. The germline CDR1 and CDR2 sequences are MGHDK and SYGVNS. J was trimmed by 7 bases and V by 1 base; bases with no gene match: 5. CDR3 sequence reads: CASSEWGQGVAEKLFF. The CDR3, as DNA: TGTGCCAGCAGTGAATGGGGACAGGGGGTCGCTGAAAAACTGTTTTTT.

The genes are TRBV6-5 and TRBJ2-2, with TRBD2 identical over 11 bases. The CDR3 contains 15 residues. J gave up 6 bases and V 5 bases, and 5 bases lay outside the gene matches. Germline loops: CDR1 MNHEY, CDR2 SVGAGI. The CDR3 sequence is CASSNSGRAAGELFF. The DNA for the CDR3 is TGTGCCAGCAGTAATAGCGGGAGGGCCGCCGGGGAGCTGTTTTTT.

CDR3 DNA: TGCGCCAGCAGCTTGGCCGCGGGAGGGGACGAGCAGTTCTTC. Its translation: CASSLAAGGDEQFF. J is TRBJ2-1 and V is TRBV5-1; 9 nucleotides agree with TRBD2. CDR1 is SGHRS, CDR2 YFSETQ, per germline. With 0 bases clipped from V and 10 bases from J, the junction kept 5 bases outside the gene matches. CDR3 length equals 14 residues.

This chain joins TRBV4-1 and TRBJ1-1; TRBD1 agrees at 8 bases. After removal of 1 base from V and 1 base from J, the junction contained 5 bases not matched to a gene. The germline V gene encodes CDR1 MGHRA and CDR2 YSYEKL. The CDR3 runs 16 residues. The CDR3 nucleotides are TGCGCCAGCAGCCAAGTCCAGGGGGCGAGGAACACTGAAGCTTTCTTT. This encodes CASSQVQGARNTEAFF.

The CDR3 sequence: CASSSRNRDRDYEQYF. CDR3 sequence (DNA): TGTGCCAGCAGTTCGCGAAACCGGGACAGGGACTACGAGCAGTACTTC. This rearrangement joins TRBV27 to TRBJ2-7; 9 bases match TRBD1. Per germline, CDR1 MNHEY and CDR2 SMNVEV (reference sequence). The CDR3 loop spans 16 amino acids. V gave up 4 bases and J gave up 3 bases; unmatched junction bases: 10.

The chain has TRBV7-6 and TRBJ2-3, with D maybe TRBD2 (7 bases). Germline lookup yields CDR1 SGHVS and CDR2 FNYEAQ. The CDR3 covers 15 residues. The V end was cut by 3 bases, the J end by 4 bases, with 14 bases between. The CDR3 here is CASSLSRGRADTQYF. The CDR3 coding sequence is TGTGCCAGCAGCTTGAGTAGGGGGAGGGCAGATACGCAGTATTTT.

The chain couples TRBV19 to TRBJ2-4; 10 nucleotides line up with TRBD1. The germline V gene has CDR1 LNHDA and CDR2 SQIVND (reference sequence). V lost 4 bases to trimming and J lost 15 bases; unmatched junction nucleotides: 12. This CDR3 has 14 residues. The CDR3 region has the DNA TGTGCCAGTAGTAACGCTCCAACGACAGGGGGCTTGTACTTC. Amino acid sequence: CASSNAPTTGGLYF.

This clone was seen a single time. The chain uses TRBV9 and TRBJ2-3; D is possibly TRBD2 (6 bases). Germline loops: CDR1 SGDLS, CDR2 YYNGEE. The CDR3 is made up of 18 amino acids. V was shortened by 2 bases and J by 0 bases, with 19 bases between the two germline ends. CDR3 amino acids: CASSVRPPTGTSTDTQYF. CDR3 nucleotide sequence: TGTGCCAGCAGCGTCCGTCCCCCGACCGGGACTAGCACAGATACGCAGTATTTT.

A single count supports this clone. The gene calls are TRBV7-9 and TRBJ2-2; 7 bases are shared with TRBD2. Per germline, CDR1 SEHNR and CDR2 FQNEAQ (reference sequence). With V trimmed by 5 bases and J by 9 bases, 21 bases remained unmatched. This CDR3 comprises 18 residues. The CDR3 loop reads CASSPTTGVGGSGRELFF. For the CDR3, the DNA is TGTGCCAGCAGCCCGACCACAGGCGTCGGCGGGAGTGGGCGGGAGCTGTTTTTT.

The chain employs TRBV11-1 and TRBJ2-5; D is perhaps TRBD1 (5 bases). Germline values: CDR1 SGHAT, CDR2 FQDESV (reference sequence). The CDR3 contains 15 residues. Trimming took 1 base from V and 3 from J, leaving 12 bases between them. The CDR3 protein is CASSLEGFGEETQYF. The CDR3 nucleotides are TGTGCCAGCAGCTTAGAGGGGTTTGGTGAAGAGACCCAGTACTTC.

CDR3 sequence: CASSIGGPYGYTF. In DNA, the CDR3 is TGTGCCAGTAGTATTGGAGGGCCCTATGGCTACACCTTC. This chain uses TRBV19 with TRBJ1-2; D is undetermined. The CDR3 contains 13 residues. The ends were cut back, 3 bases at V and 4 bases at J, with 9 bases in the middle. Germline loops: CDR1 LNHDA, CDR2 SQIVND (reference sequence).

The rearrangement uses TRBV9 and TRBJ1-2; weak D call: TRBD1 (5 bases). V was trimmed by 0 bases and J by 6 bases, leaving 15 bases between them. The CDR3 is 15 amino acids. Germline V gives CDR1 SGDLS, CDR2 YYNGEE. CDR3 in DNA: TGTGCCAGCAGCGTAGGGAGGGGCTGGGGTGATGGCTACACCTTC. Amino acid sequence: CASSVGRGWGDGYTF.

The CDR3: CASSPSSGYGYTF. The CDR3 bases are TGTGCCAGCAGCCCATCTAGTGGCTATGGCTACACCTTC. The J gene is TRBJ1-2, the V gene TRBV7-3, with no clear D. Germline CDR1 is SGHTA and CDR2 is FQGTGA. V was shortened by 5 bases and J by 4 bases, with 11 bases between the two germline ends. There are 13 residues in the CDR3.

This clone was counted between two and nine times. The chain has TRBV5-6 and TRBJ1-5; D might be TRBD1 (5 bases). Deletions cut 4 bases from V and 8 bases from J, with 13 bases between. The V gene's germline CDR1 is SGHDT and CDR2 YYEEEE. The CDR3 contains 13 residues. Here the CDR3 reads CASSPQGGEPQHF. As DNA, the CDR3 is TGTGCCAGCAGCCCCCAGGGTGGGGAGCCCCAGCATTTT.

The chain uses TRBV27 and TRBJ2-1, with 9 bases identical to TRBD2. CDR3 length: 17 amino acids. Germline CDR1 is MNHEY and CDR2 is SMNVEV (reference sequence). The V segment lost 5 bases and the J segment 1 base; nucleotides outside the gene matches: 9. The CDR3, as DNA: TGTGCCAGCAGTGACTTAGCGGGAGTGGGTTCCTACAATGAGCAGTTCTTC. Protein: CASSDLAGVGSYNEQFF.

The V and J genes are TRBV5-1 and TRBJ2-2; TRBD2 aligns across 12 bases. Trimming at V came to 5 bases and at J to 5 bases, leaving 4 bases not matched to a gene. The CDR3 extends over 15 amino acids. The germline gives CDR1 SGHRS, CDR2 YFSETQ. CDR3 sequence: CASRRTSGGTGELFF. CDR3 in DNA: TGCGCCAGCAGACGAACTAGCGGGGGGACCGGGGAGCTGTTTTTT.

The J gene is TRBJ1-1, the V gene TRBV19; tentatively, D is TRBD1 (6 bases). Germline V CDR1 and CDR2: LNHDA, SQIVND (reference sequence). Trimming took off 5 bases at V and 5 bases at J, with 15 bases between the two ends. The CDR3 consists of 14 residues. The CDR3 DNA reads TGTGCCAGTAGTCAGGGGACGGCATATACTGAAGCTTTCTTT. Translated: CASSQGTAYTEAFF.

This clone appeared once. The rearrangement joins TRBV27 to TRBJ2-2, with 10 bases aligning to TRBD2. CDR1 is MNHEY and CDR2 is SMNVEV in the germline V gene (reference sequence). The CDR3 totals 14 residues. V lost 6 bases and J lost 3; bases outside the gene matches: 1. CDR3 residues: CASRLAGDTGELFF. The DNA of the CDR3 is TGTGCCAGCAGGCTAGCGGGGGACACCGGGGAGCTGTTTTTT.

The chain recombines TRBV2 with TRBJ2-7; D is perhaps TRBD2 (5 bases). V lost 1 base, J lost 6 bases, and 19 bases lay in between. This CDR3 comprises 16 residues. Per germline, CDR1 SNHLY and CDR2 FYNNEI. CDR3 sequence (DNA): TGTGCCAGCAGTGAAGGGCAGCGGATTCCCATATCCGAGCAGTACTTC. Translation gives CASSEGQRIPISEQYF.

This clone was found once. J is TRBJ2-1 and V is TRBV4-2; 8 nucleotides agree with TRBD2. Germline loops: CDR1 LGHNA, CDR2 YNFKEQ. V gave up 0 bases and J gave up 2 bases; unmatched junction bases: 6. This CDR3 has 17 amino acids. The CDR3 nucleotides are TGTGCCAGCAGCCAAGATAGCGGGGCGACCGCCTACAATGAGCAGTTCTTC. It codes for CASSQDSGATAYNEQFF.

The count of this clone is one. This rearrangement joins TRBV13 to TRBJ2-5, with TRBD2 matching over 12 bases. V gave up 5 bases and J gave up 4 bases; unmatched junction bases: 2. The CDR3 spans 14 residues. Germline CDR1 and CDR2: PRHDT and FYEKMQ (reference sequence). The DNA for the CDR3 is TGTGCCAGCAGCCGGACTAGCGGGGTAGAGACCCAGTACTTC. It yields the protein CASSRTSGVETQYF.

CDR3 residues: CALRGDRGNTEAFF. The CDR3 DNA sequence: TGTGCCTTACGAGGGGACAGGGGGAACACTGAAGCTTTCTTT. The V gene is TRBV2, the J gene TRBJ1-1; 10 bases are shared with TRBD1. Looked up from germline, CDR1 is SNHLY and CDR2 is FYNNEI. CDR3 length: 14 amino acids. The ends lost 11 bases at V and 1 base at J; junction bases unmatched: 7. Full variable domain (remainder filled in from reference TRBV2 and TRBJ1-1): EPEVTQTPSHQVTQMGQEVILRCVPISNHLYFYWYRQILGQKVEFLVSFYNNEISEKSEIFDDQFSVERPDGSNFTLKIRSTKLEDSAMYFCALRGDRGNTEAFFGQGTRLTVV.